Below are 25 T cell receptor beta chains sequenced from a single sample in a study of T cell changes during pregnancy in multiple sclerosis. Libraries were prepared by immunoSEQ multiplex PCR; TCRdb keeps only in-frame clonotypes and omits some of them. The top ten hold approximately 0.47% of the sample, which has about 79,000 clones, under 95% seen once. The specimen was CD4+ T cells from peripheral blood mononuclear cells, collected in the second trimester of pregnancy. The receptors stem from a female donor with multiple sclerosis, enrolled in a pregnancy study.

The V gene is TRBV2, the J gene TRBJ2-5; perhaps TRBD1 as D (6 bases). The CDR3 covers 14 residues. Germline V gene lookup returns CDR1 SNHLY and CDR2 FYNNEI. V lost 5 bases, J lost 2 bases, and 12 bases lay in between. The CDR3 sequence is CASSYDRRQETQYF. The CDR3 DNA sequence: TGTGCCAGCAGTTACGACAGGAGACAAGAGACCCAGTACTTC.

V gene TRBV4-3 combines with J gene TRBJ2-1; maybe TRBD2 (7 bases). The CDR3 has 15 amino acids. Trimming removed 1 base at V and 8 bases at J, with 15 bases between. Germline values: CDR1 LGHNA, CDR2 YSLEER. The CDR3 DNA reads TGCGCCAGCAGCCAAGCGCGGAGGGGGGGCCATGAGCAGTTCTTC. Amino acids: CASSQARRGGHEQFF.

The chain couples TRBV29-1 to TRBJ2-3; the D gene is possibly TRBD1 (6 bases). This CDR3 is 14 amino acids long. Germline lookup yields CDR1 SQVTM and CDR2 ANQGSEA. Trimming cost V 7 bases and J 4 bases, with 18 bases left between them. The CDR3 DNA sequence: TGCAGCGGGAGACAGGTTTGGGGATCAGATACGCAGTATTTT. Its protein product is CSGRQVWGSDTQYF.

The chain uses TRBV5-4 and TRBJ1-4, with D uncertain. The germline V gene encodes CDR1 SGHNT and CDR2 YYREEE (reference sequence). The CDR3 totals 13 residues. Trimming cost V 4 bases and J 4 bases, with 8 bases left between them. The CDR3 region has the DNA TGTGCCAGCAGCGAGGGCCTTAATGAAAAACTGTTTTTT. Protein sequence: CASSEGLNEKLFF.

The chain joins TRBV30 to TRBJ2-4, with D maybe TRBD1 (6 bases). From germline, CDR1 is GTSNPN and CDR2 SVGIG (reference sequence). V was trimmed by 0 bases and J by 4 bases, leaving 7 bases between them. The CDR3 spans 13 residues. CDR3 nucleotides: TGTGCCTGGAGTGTGGACAGAAAAAACATTCAGTACTTC. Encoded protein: CAWSVDRKNIQYF.

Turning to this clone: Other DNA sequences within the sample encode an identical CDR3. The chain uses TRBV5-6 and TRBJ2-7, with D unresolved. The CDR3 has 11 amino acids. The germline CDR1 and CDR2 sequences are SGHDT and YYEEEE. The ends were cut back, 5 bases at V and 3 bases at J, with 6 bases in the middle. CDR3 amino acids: CASSFNYEQYF. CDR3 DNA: TGTGCCAGCAGTTTCAACTACGAGCAGTACTTC.

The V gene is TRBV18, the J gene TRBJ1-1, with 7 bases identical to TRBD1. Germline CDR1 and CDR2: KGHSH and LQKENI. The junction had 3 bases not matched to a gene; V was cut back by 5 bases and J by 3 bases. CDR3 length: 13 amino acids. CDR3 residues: CASSFQGDTEAFF. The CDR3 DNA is TGTGCCAGCTCATTCCAGGGGGACACTGAAGCTTTCTTT.

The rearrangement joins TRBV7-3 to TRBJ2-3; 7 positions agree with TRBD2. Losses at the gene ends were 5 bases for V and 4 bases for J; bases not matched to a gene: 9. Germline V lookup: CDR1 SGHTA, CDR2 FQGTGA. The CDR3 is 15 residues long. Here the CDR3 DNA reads TGTGCCAGCAGCCCGGGAGGTAGCGAGGCAGATACGCAGTATTTT. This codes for CASSPGGSEADTQYF.

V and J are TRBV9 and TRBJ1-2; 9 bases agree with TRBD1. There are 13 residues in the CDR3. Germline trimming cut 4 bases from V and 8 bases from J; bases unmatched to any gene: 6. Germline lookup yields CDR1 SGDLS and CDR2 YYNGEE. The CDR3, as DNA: TGTGCCAGCAGCCTGGACAGGGGAGGGGGCTACACCTTC. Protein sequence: CASSLDRGGGYTF.

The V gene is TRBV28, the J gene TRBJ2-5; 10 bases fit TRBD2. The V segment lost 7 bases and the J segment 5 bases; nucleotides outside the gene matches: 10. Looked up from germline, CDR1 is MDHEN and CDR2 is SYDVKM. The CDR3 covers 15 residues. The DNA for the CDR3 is TGTGCCAGCACGTCCCCAGCGGGAGGGGGTGAGACCCAGTACTTC. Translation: CASTSPAGGGETQYF.

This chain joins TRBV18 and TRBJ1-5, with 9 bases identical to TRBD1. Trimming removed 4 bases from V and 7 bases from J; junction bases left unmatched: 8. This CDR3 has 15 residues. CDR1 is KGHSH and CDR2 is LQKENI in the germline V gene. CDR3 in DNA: TGTGCCAGCTCACAGGGACAGGGAGACGAGCAGCCCCAGCATTTT. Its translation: CASSQGQGDEQPQHF.

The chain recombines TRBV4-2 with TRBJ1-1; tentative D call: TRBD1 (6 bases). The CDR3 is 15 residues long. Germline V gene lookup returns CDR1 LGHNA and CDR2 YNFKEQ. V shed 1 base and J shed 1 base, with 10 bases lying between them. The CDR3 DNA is TGTGCCAGCAGCCAAGGAAGGGGGGGGAACACTGAAGCTTTCTTT. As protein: CASSQGRGGNTEAFF.

The CDR3 reads CASSARQGISGNTIYF. The CDR3 region has the DNA TGTGCCAGCAGCGCAAGACAGGGGATCTCTGGAAACACCATATATTTT. V is TRBV11-3 and J is TRBJ1-3, with TRBD1 matching over 8 bases. The CDR3 is 16 amino acids. CDR1 is SGHNT, CDR2 YENEEA, per germline. After removal of 5 bases from V and 0 bases from J, the junction contained 6 bases not matched to a gene.

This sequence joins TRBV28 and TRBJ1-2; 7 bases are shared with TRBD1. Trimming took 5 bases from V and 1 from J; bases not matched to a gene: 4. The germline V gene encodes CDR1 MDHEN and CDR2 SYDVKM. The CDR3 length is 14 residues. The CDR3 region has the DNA TGTGCCAGCAGTCCGGGACAGCTTAACTATGGCTACACCTTC. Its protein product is CASSPGQLNYGYTF.

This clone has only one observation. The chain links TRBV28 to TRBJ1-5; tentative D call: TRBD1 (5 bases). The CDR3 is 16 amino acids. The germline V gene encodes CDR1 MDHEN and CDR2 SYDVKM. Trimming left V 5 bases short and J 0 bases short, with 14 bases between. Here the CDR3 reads CASSPRQTLSNQPQHF. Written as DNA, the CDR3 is TGTGCCAGCAGTCCACGACAGACTCTTAGCAATCAGCCCCAGCATTTT.

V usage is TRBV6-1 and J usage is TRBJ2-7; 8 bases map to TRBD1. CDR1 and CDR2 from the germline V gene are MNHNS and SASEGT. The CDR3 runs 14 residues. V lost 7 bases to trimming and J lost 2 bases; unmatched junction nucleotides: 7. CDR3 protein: CASITGTGAYEQYF. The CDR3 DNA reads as TGTGCCAGCATCACCGGGACAGGCGCCTACGAGCAGTACTTC.

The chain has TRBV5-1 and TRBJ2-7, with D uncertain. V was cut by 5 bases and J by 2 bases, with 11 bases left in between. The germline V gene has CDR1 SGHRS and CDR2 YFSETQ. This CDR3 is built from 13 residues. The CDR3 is CASRVAETYEQYF. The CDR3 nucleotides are TGCGCCAGCAGAGTGGCAGAAACCTACGAGCAGTACTTC.

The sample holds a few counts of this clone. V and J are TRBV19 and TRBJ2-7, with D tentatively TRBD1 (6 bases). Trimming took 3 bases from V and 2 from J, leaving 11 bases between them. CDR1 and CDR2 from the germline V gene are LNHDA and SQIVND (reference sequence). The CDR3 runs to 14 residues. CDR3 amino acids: CASSIPGDTYEQYF. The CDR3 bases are TGTGCCAGTAGTATCCCAGGGGATACCTACGAGCAGTACTTC.

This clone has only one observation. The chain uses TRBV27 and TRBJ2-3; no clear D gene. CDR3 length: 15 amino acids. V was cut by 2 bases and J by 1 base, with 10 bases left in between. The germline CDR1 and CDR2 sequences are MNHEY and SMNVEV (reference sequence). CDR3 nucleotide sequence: TGTGCCAGCAGTTTAGAGGAGAGCCGCACAGATACGCAGTATTTT. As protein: CASSLEESRTDTQYF.

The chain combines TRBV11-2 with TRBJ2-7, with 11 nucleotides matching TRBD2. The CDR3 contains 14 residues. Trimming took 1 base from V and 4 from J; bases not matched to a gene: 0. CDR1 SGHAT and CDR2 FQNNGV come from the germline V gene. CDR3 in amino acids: CASSLGLAGYEQYF. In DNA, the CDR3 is TGTGCCAGCAGCTTAGGACTAGCGGGGTACGAGCAGTACTTC.

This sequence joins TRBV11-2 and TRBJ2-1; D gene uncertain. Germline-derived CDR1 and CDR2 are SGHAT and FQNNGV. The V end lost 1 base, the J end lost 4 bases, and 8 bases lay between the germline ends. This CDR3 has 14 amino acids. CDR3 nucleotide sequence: TGTGCCAGCAGCTTAGGAGTTAGTTACAATGAGCAGTTCTTC. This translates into CASSLGVSYNEQFF. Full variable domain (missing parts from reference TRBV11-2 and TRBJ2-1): EAGVAQSPRYKIIEKRQSVAFWCNPISGHATLYWYQQILGQGPKLLIQFQNNGVVDDSQLPKDRFSAERLKGVDSTLKIQPAKLEDSAVYLCASSLGVSYNEQFFGPGTRLTVL.

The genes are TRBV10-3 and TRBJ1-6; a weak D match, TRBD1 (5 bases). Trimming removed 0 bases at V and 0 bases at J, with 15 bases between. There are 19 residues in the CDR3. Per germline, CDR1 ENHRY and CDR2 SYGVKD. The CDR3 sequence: CAISESTLYDSSYNSPLHF. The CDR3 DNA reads TGTGCCATCAGTGAGTCGACATTGTATGACAGCTCCTATAATTCACCCCTCCACTTT.

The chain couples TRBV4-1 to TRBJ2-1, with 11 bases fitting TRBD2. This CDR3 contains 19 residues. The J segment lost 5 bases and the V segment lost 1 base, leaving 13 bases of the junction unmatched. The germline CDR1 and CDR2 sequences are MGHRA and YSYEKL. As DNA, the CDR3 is TGCGCCAGCAGCCAAGGTCCGGGACTAGCGGTCGCCTCAAACAATGAGCAGTTCTTC. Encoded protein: CASSQGPGLAVASNNEQFF.

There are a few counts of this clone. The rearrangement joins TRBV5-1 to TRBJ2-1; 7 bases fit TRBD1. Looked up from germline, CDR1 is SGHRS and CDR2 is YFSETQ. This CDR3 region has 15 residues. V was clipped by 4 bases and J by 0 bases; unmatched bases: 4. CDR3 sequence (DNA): TGCGCCAGCAGCATGGGACAGAGCTCCTACAATGAGCAGTTCTTC. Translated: CASSMGQSSYNEQFF. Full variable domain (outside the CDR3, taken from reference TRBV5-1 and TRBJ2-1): KAGVTQTPRYLIKTRGQQVTLSCSPISGHRSVSWYQQTPGQGLQFLFEYFSETQRNKGNFPGRFSGRQFSNSRSEMNVSTLELGDSALYLCASSMGQSSYNEQFFGPGTRLTVL.

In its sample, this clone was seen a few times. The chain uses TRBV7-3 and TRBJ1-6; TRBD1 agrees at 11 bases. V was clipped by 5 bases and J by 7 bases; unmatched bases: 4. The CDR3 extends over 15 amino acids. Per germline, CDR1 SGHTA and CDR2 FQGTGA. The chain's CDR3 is CASSQRDRGNSPLHF. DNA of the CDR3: TGTGCCAGCAGCCAAAGGGACAGGGGGAATTCACCCCTCCACTTT. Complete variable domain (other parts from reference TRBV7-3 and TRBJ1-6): GAGVSQTPSNKVTEKGKYVELRCDPISGHTALYWYRQSLGQGPEFLIYFQGTGAADDSGLPNDRFFAVRPEGSVSTLKIQRTERGDSAVYLCASSQRDRGNSPLHFGNGTRLTVT.